This entry lists 14 T cell receptor beta chains sequenced from one sample in a study (dated by TCRdb to the mid-2010s). The library relied on 5' RACE. Reads for this sample came from an Illumina MiSeq. The raw public data were reprocessed by TCRdb itself: fastp quality trimming at Q25, MiXCR clonotype calling, in-frame beta chains only. Duplicate CDR3 protein sequences are folded into a single record with the most common DNA and genes. This sample comprises fewer than 12,000 distinct CDR3 sequences, about 15% of them detected only once. Together, the top ten hold 3.5% to 4.5% of the sample. Tregs were isolated as CD4+CD25+CD127-/low cells. Sequencing was performed on Tregs sorted from a lymph node. These receptors were obtained from a female donor with breast cancer.

About this clonotype itself: This sequence may be a read error, since a much larger clone differs from it by one base. The genes are TRBV7-2 and TRBJ2-7; D is undetermined. CDR1 SGHTA and CDR2 FQGNSA come from the germline V gene. The CDR3 totals 14 residues. The CDR3: CASSLRADLYEQCF. In DNA form, the CDR3 reads TGTGCCAGCAGCTTACGAGCTGATCTCTACGAGCAGTGCTTC.

This clonotype was found many times. The V gene is TRBV7-9, the J gene TRBJ2-2; 10 nucleotides agree with TRBD2. Per germline, CDR1 SEHNR and CDR2 FQNEAQ (reference sequence). V shed 5 bases, J shed 4 bases, and the junction held 19 bases outside the gene matches. This CDR3 has 20 residues. In DNA form, the CDR3 reads TGTGCCAGCAGCCACACGGGACTAGCGAGCCCCCCTGGGGGCACCGGGGAGCTGTTTTTT. Protein: CASSHTGLASPPGGTGELFF.

This clonotype is medium-sized within its sample. This chain uses TRBV21-1 with TRBJ1-5. TRBV21-1 is deemed a pseudogene. CDR3 length equals 15 residues. In DNA form, the CDR3 reads TGTGCCAGCAGCATGAGACCATGTACCGATCAGCCCCAGCATTTT. Amino acids: CASSMRPCTDQPQHF.

Comments on this clonotype: A much bigger clone sits one base away, suggesting this may be a read error. V usage is TRBV20-1 and J usage is TRBJ2-5; weak D call: TRBD2 (6 bases). The CDR3 extends over 13 amino acids. Germline CDR1 reads DFQATT; CDR2 reads SNEGSKA (reference sequence). The CDR3 protein is CSAREGGWETRYF. CDR3 nucleotides: TGCAGTGCTAGAGAGGGGGGATGGGAGACCCGGTACTTC.

This clonotype was counted only a few times. This may arise from a read error, as a much more abundant clone is one base away. The chain carries TRBV5-1 and TRBJ2-5; D possibly uses TRBD1 or TRBD2 (5 bases each). The CDR3 loop spans 13 amino acids. CDR1 SGHRS and CDR2 YFSETQ come from the germline V gene. CDR3 bases: TGCGCCAACAGCTTGTTAGGGGACGAGACCCAGTACTTC. It codes for CANSLLGDETQYF.

This clonotype has ten or more counts. V and J are TRBV9 and TRBJ2-5; 11 nucleotides agree with TRBD2. The V gene end was trimmed by 4 bases and the J gene end by 1 base; junction bases not matched to a gene: 6. The CDR3 sequence is 16 residues long. The germline gives CDR1 SGDLS, CDR2 YYNGEE. The chain's CDR3 is CASSPGGLAGQETQYF. The CDR3 DNA reads as TGTGCCAGCAGCCCGGGAGGACTAGCGGGCCAAGAGACCCAGTACTTC.

This clonotype is medium-sized in the sample. This chain uses TRBV11-2 with TRBJ1-1; D perhaps matches TRBD1 (5 bases). The CDR3 runs 14 residues. Germline CDR1 is SGHAT and CDR2 is FQNNGV. V dropped 3 bases and J dropped 8 bases, with 16 bases sitting between them. CDR3 nucleotides: TGTGCCAGCAGCTTCCGGGACGGGAAGCCAGAAGCTTTCTTT. The encoded protein is CASSFRDGKPEAFF.

By sample share, this clonotype is medium-sized. This chain joins TRBV20-1 and TRBJ2-3; tentatively, D is TRBD2 (6 bases). CDR1 is DFQATT and CDR2 is SNEGSKA in the germline V gene (reference sequence). CDR3 length: 13 amino acids. V was trimmed by 6 bases and J by 5 bases, leaving 15 bases between them. The CDR3 DNA reads as TGCAGTGCGGGGACCCCGGGACTAGATACGCAGTATTTT. Its protein is CSAGTPGLDTQYF.

This clonotype is medium-sized within its sample. The chain links TRBV7-3 to TRBJ2-5, with TRBD2 as a possible D gene (5 bases). This CDR3 spans 14 amino acids. V was pared by 3 bases and J by 2 bases, with 10 bases between. Looked up from germline, CDR1 is SGHTA and CDR2 is FQGTGA. In DNA form, the CDR3 reads TGTGCCAGCAGCTTCACGGGAACACAAGAGACCCAGTACTTC. It encodes CASSFTGTQETQYF.

This clonotype showed up just a few times. The V gene is TRBV25-1, the J gene TRBJ2-3; 8 positions match TRBD2. Losses at the gene ends were 3 bases for V and 4 bases for J; bases not matched to a gene: 6. From germline, CDR1 is MGHDK and CDR2 SYGVNS. This CDR3 spans 15 amino acids. CDR3: CASSDRAGESDTQYF. In DNA, the CDR3 is TGTGCCAGCAGTGATCGAGCGGGAGAGTCAGATACGCAGTATTTT.

The chain links TRBV7-6 to TRBJ1-2; D remains unclear. The CDR3 is made up of 14 amino acids. V lost 8 bases and J 2 bases, leaving 15 bases between the germline ends. Germline V gene data show CDR1 as SGHVS and CDR2 as FNYEAQ. Written as DNA, the CDR3 is TGTGCCAGCCCGCGGTGGGAATCCAACTATGGCTACACCTTC. This codes for CASPRWESNYGYTF.

The chain employs TRBV7-9 and TRBJ2-2; D gene unclear. V lost 1 base and J lost 4, with 10 bases in between. Looked up from germline, CDR1 is SEHNR and CDR2 is FQNEAQ (reference sequence). CDR3 length equals 15 residues. Here the CDR3 DNA reads TGTGCCAGCAGCTTAGGAGGTTTCGTCACCGGGGAGCTGTTTTTT. Translated, it gives CASSLGGFVTGELFF.

This clonotype is judged medium-sized (0.01 to 0.1%). The V call is TRBV5-1, the J call TRBJ2-1, with D hard to call. The CDR3 contains 14 residues. Germline V lookup: CDR1 SGHRS, CDR2 YFSETQ. V was clipped by 4 bases and J by 0 bases, with 8 bases between them. CDR3 in amino acids: CASSPTNSYNEQFF. The CDR3 DNA is TGCGCCAGCAGCCCCACCAACTCCTACAATGAGCAGTTCTTC.

This clonotype is judged medium-sized (0.01 to 0.1%). The V gene is TRBV6-5, the J gene TRBJ2-7, with D possibly TRBD1 on 6 matching bases. The CDR3 consists of 13 residues. The V end was cut by 5 bases, the J end by 2 bases, with 10 bases between. The germline V gene encodes CDR1 MNHEY and CDR2 SVGAGI. Written as DNA, the CDR3 is TGTGCCAGCAGTAACTGGGACACCTACGAGCAGTACTTC. Translating gives CASSNWDTYEQYF.